This T cell receptor beta chain was observed in a study of control samples from healthy donors and cancer patients (dated by TCRdb to 2019 to 2021). Regarding this clone: Its antigen is still unknown. Base qualities are not provided; no much larger clone lies one nucleotide away.

CDR3 length: 13 amino acids, cysteine to phenylalanine. The only DNA kept is the CDR3, 39 bases in frame from the first base. CDR1 and CDR2, looked up from the germline V gene, are SGHRS and YFSETQ. V is cut by 5 bases and J by 2 bases, and the space between the germline ends is 10 bases. The library was generated by the immunoSEQ multiplex PCR assay. TCRdb holds this immuneACCESS table with in-frame rearrangements only. Some clones are missing; in checked studies, unresolved V genes explain under half, and the rest has no known cause. For this sample the table gives around 120,000 clones, of which around 87% were detected only once. Clones ranked in the top ten supply over 2.5% of the sample.

The source is a man aged 55 to 69 in good health. The receptor chain draws on TRBV5-1 and TRBJ1-2, with no confident D gene call. The sequenced sample consisted of blood. The sequenced DNA is TGCGCCAGCAGTTTGACGGTGAACTATGGCTACACCTTC. It codes for CASSLTVNYGYTF.